The 27 T cell receptor beta chains below all came from one sample that was sequenced in a study of shared clonotypes between healthy human individuals. Profiling relied on immunoSEQ multiplex PCR, and the TCRdb table lists in-frame clones only, not all of them. The sample lists about 380,000 clones, 96% occurring once. The sequenced sample consisted of memory CD8+ T cells sorted from blood. Stated subset: CD45RO+ cells pooled with CCR7-negative TemRA cells. The receptor source for this set is a man between 25 and 39 years old in good health.

This sequence joins TRBV11-2 and TRBJ2-7; D perhaps matches TRBD2 (5 bases). V lost 3 bases, J lost 3 bases, and 12 bases lay in between. Per germline, CDR1 SGHAT and CDR2 FQNNGV. The CDR3 has 14 amino acids. CDR3: CASSLTNPNYEQYF. DNA for the CDR3: TGTGCCAGCAGCTTGACTAACCCTAACTACGAGCAGTACTTC.

The rearrangement links TRBV7-9 to TRBJ1-5; D is perhaps TRBD1 (6 bases). V dropped 3 bases and J dropped 3 bases, with 9 bases sitting between them. Germline V gene data show CDR1 as SEHNR and CDR2 as FQNEAQ (reference sequence). The CDR3 sequence is 14 residues long. The CDR3 protein is CASSFGQPNQPQHF. CDR3 coding DNA: TGTGCCAGCAGCTTCGGACAGCCCAATCAGCCCCAGCATTTT.

For this clone: The junction and the germline gene differ at one end; a read error may be behind it. V gene TRBV7-7 combines with J gene TRBJ2-7, with D possibly TRBD2 on 6 matching bases. This CDR3 contains 15 residues. Germline CDR1 reads SSHAT; CDR2 reads FNYEAQ (reference sequence). CDR3 nucleotide sequence: TGTGCTAGCAGCCCATCCCTAGCGCTCTCCTACGAGCAGTACTTC. This codes for CASSPSLALSYEQYF.

The chain carries TRBV14 and TRBJ1-4, with D unclear. Trimming shortened V by 1 base and J by 5 bases, and 11 bases separated the two germline ends. CDR3 length: 15 amino acids. Germline values: CDR1 SGHDN, CDR2 FVKESK. The CDR3 region has the DNA TGTGCCAGCAGCCAAGGAAGGGTTTGGAATGAAAAACTGTTTTTT. Protein sequence: CASSQGRVWNEKLFF.

CDR3 in amino acids: CARSLAYGGGYYNEQFF. DNA of the CDR3: TGTGCCAGAAGCTTGGCCTACGGGGGAGGCTACTACAATGAGCAGTTCTTC. The chain couples TRBV5-3 to TRBJ2-1; tentative D call: TRBD2 (6 bases). TRBV5-3 is known as an ORF, though its function is uncertain. With 0 bases removed from V and 3 bases from J, the gap between germline ends came to 16 bases. The CDR3 contains 17 residues.

The chain employs TRBV10-1 and TRBJ2-5, with 15 bases fitting TRBD2. Germline V CDR1 and CDR2: WNHNN, SYGVQD (reference sequence). The CDR3 runs 15 residues. The trim removed 7 bases at V and 6 bases at J, leaving 6 bases unmatched. For the CDR3, the DNA is TGCGCCAGCACCAGGACTAGCGGGAGGGCGAAGACCCAGTACTTC. It yields the protein CASTRTSGRAKTQYF.

The CDR3 sequence: CASSQAPLAGQETQYF. In DNA, the CDR3 is TGTGCCAGCAGCCAAGCACCACTAGCGGGCCAAGAGACCCAGTACTTC. The gene calls are TRBV4-2 and TRBJ2-5; 9 bases are shared with TRBD2. Germline trimming cut 1 base from V and 1 base from J; bases unmatched to any gene: 4. CDR1 and CDR2 (germline): LGHNA, YNFKEQ. There are 16 residues in the CDR3.

V is TRBV4-1 and J is TRBJ2-3; a possible D gene is TRBD2 (5 bases). The V and J ends lost 7 bases and 0 bases respectively, with 20 bases between them. The CDR3 contains 17 residues. Germline CDR1 MGHRA, CDR2 YSYEKL. In nucleotides, the CDR3 is TGCGCCAGCACAGCCGGAGGTGGCGGAGTTAGCACAGATACGCAGTATTTT. This gives the protein CASTAGGGGVSTDTQYF.

The chain employs TRBV19 and TRBJ1-2; D perhaps matches TRBD1 (6 bases). The CDR3 runs to 13 residues. The germline V gene encodes CDR1 LNHDA and CDR2 SQIVND (reference sequence). Trimming took off 6 bases at V and 3 bases at J, with 11 bases between the two ends. The DNA of the CDR3 is TGTGCCAGTAGGGACAGCTCACACTATGGCTACACCTTC. It is translated as CASRDSSHYGYTF.

With regard to this clone: Other nucleotide sequences from this sample produce the same CDR3. The chain links TRBV18 to TRBJ1-1; D call uncertain. Trimming stripped 3 bases from V and 2 bases from J, with 7 bases between. The CDR3 extends over 13 amino acids. Germline V gene lookup returns CDR1 KGHSH and CDR2 LQKENI. CDR3 sequence (DNA): TGTGCCAGCTCACCCGGTCTTAACACTGAAGCTTTCTTT. This codes for CASSPGLNTEAFF.

Comment on this clone: Within the sample, other DNA sequences also encode this same CDR3. This chain links TRBV2 with TRBJ2-1; no firm D call. V lost 5 bases and J lost 6, with 2 bases in between. CDR3 length: 10 amino acids. Germline lookup yields CDR1 SNHLY and CDR2 FYNNEI. DNA for the CDR3: TGTGCCAGCAGTACCAATGAGCAGTTCTTC. Its protein product is CASSTNEQFF.

Written as DNA, the CDR3 is TGTGCCTGCAAACTAGCGGAAGCCTACGAGCAGTACTTC. This encodes CACKLAEAYEQYF. This chain links TRBV30 with TRBJ2-7; 8 bases are a match to TRBD2. This CDR3 has 13 amino acids. The germline CDR1 and CDR2 sequences are GTSNPN and SVGIG (reference sequence). V shed 6 bases, J shed 2 bases, and the junction held 6 bases outside the gene matches.

The V and J genes are TRBV18 and TRBJ2-7; a weak D match, TRBD2 (5 bases). Trimming left V 5 bases short and J 4 bases short, with 18 bases between. The germline gives CDR1 KGHSH, CDR2 LQKENI. The CDR3 is 15 amino acids. CDR3 DNA sequence: TGTGCCAGCTCAAGTAGCGTGGACTCATCTTACGAGCAGTACTTC. Translating gives CASSSSVDSSYEQYF.

This clone was detected once. V is TRBV28 and J is TRBJ1-4; D possibly corresponds to TRBD1 (5 bases). The CDR3 is 14 residues long. Trimming shortened V by 6 bases and J by 5 bases, and 13 bases separated the two germline ends. Per the germline V gene, CDR1 is MDHEN and CDR2 is SYDVKM. For the CDR3, the DNA is TGTGCCAGCAGGGTTAGGCGGGGGAATGAAAAACTGTTTTTT. This encodes CASRVRRGNEKLFF.

CDR3 sequence: CASRDPGQGSYEQYF. The CDR3 region has the DNA TGTGCCAGCAGGGACCCCGGACAGGGCTCCTACGAGCAGTACTTC. This sequence joins TRBV28 and TRBJ2-7; 8 bases line up with TRBD1. The CDR3 has 15 residues. The trim removed 6 bases at V and 0 bases at J, leaving 7 bases unmatched. Germline loops: CDR1 MDHEN, CDR2 SYDVKM.

This chain links TRBV6-1 with TRBJ2-7, with 9 bases identical to TRBD1. The V gene end was trimmed by 0 bases and the J gene end by 3 bases; junction bases not matched to a gene: 3. Looked up from germline, CDR1 is MNHNS and CDR2 is SASEGT. The CDR3 runs 15 residues. CDR3 DNA: TGTGCCAGCAGTGAAGCCGGGACAGGGTACTACGAGCAGTACTTC. Its translation: CASSEAGTGYYEQYF.

The chain carries TRBV5-1 and TRBJ2-2, with 7 bases fitting TRBD1. This CDR3 has 15 residues. The germline V gene encodes CDR1 SGHRS and CDR2 YFSETQ. With V trimmed by 1 base and J by 4 bases, 4 bases remained unmatched. CDR3 in amino acids: CASSLTGVATGELFF. The DNA for the CDR3 is TGCGCCAGCAGCTTGACAGGGGTAGCCACCGGGGAGCTGTTTTTT.

CDR3 loop: CASGTSGSPQYF. The CDR3 DNA reads as TGCGCCAGCGGGACTAGCGGGTCCCCGCAGTATTTT. The chain employs TRBV5-1 and TRBJ2-3; TRBD2 aligns across 12 bases. Germline V lookup: CDR1 SGHRS, CDR2 YFSETQ. The J segment lost 10 bases and the V segment lost 7 bases, leaving 4 bases of the junction unmatched. This CDR3 comprises 12 residues.

V is TRBV5-4 and J is TRBJ2-2; no clear D. The CDR3 length is 15 residues. Trimming stripped 10 bases from V and 6 bases from J, with 22 bases between. CDR1 is SGHNT and CDR2 is YYREEE in the germline V gene (reference sequence). The CDR3 DNA follows: TGTGCCGTAAGCCATGGCGGTGTACAGTCCGGGGAGCTGTTTTTT. Protein product: CAVSHGGVQSGELFF.

In this sample, this clone turned up once. The chain is built from TRBV7-2 and TRBJ2-7; D is undetermined. The length of the CDR3 is 12 residues. Looked up from germline, CDR1 is SGHTA and CDR2 is FQGNSA. Trimming took 5 bases from V and 0 from J, leaving 5 bases between them. The CDR3, as DNA: TGTGCCAGCAGCGCCACCTCCTACGAGCAGTACTTC. Protein: CASSATSYEQYF.

This clone was recorded only once. The chain links TRBV5-4 to TRBJ2-5; 11 positions match TRBD2. The V gene end was trimmed by 4 bases and the J gene end by 3 bases; junction bases not matched to a gene: 2. Germline V gene lookup returns CDR1 SGHNT and CDR2 YYREEE (reference sequence). This CDR3 comprises 14 residues. This CDR3 is CASSQGLAEETQYF. The CDR3 DNA sequence: TGTGCCAGCAGCCAGGGACTAGCGGAAGAGACCCAGTACTTC.

V gene TRBV29-1 combines with J gene TRBJ2-1; 8 nucleotides agree with TRBD1. Trimming at V came to 3 bases and at J to 6 bases, leaving 7 bases not matched to a gene. Germline V gene lookup returns CDR1 SQVTM and CDR2 ANQGSEA. The CDR3 is made up of 14 amino acids. The CDR3 DNA sequence: TGCAGCGTTGATAAGGACAGGGCGGGCAATGAGCAGTTCTTC. Its translation: CSVDKDRAGNEQFF.

The V call is TRBV7-2, the J call TRBJ2-3; D is possibly TRBD2 (5 bases). Germline loops: CDR1 SGHTA, CDR2 FQGNSA. Trimming pared 5 bases from V and 5 bases from J, leaving 14 bases between. The CDR3 has 14 amino acids. The DNA of the CDR3 is TGTGCCAGCAGCCTGGAGGTGGAAAAAGATACGCAGTATTTT. Its protein is CASSLEVEKDTQYF. Drawing the rest from reference TRBV7-2 and TRBJ2-3, the complete variable domain is GAGVSQSPSNKVTEKGKDVELRCDPISGHTALYWYRQSLGQGLEFLIYFQGNSAPDKSGLPSDRFSAERTGGSVSTLTIQRTQQEDSAVYLCASSLEVEKDTQYFGPGTRLTVL.

The genes are TRBV7-8 and TRBJ2-5, with TRBD2 identical over 7 bases. Germline assignment: CDR1 SGHVS and CDR2 FQNEAQ. V lost 6 bases, J lost 5 bases, and 6 bases stayed unmatched. This CDR3 has 13 residues. DNA of the CDR3: TGTGCCAGCAGGACGGGGGGAGGGGAGACCCAGTACTTC. Translation gives CASRTGGGETQYF.

The chain links TRBV4-1 to TRBJ1-2, with D possibly matching TRBD1 (5 bases). V gave up 0 bases and J gave up 3 bases, with 11 bases separating them. Germline CDR1 MGHRA, CDR2 YSYEKL. CDR3 length: 15 amino acids. In DNA form, the CDR3 reads TGCGCCAGCAGCCAAGACGAGACAGTCTACTATGGCTACACCTTC. Translating gives CASSQDETVYYGYTF.

The chain combines TRBV4-1 with TRBJ2-3; 8 bases line up with TRBD2. V was pared by 0 bases and J by 1 base, with 12 bases of the junction left unmatched. CDR3 length: 19 residues. Germline loops: CDR1 MGHRA, CDR2 YSYEKL. CDR3 in amino acids: CASSQDAAGGRRGTDTQYF. DNA of the CDR3: TGCGCCAGCAGCCAAGATGCTGCGGGGGGCAGGAGGGGCACAGATACGCAGTATTTT.

This CDR3 is CASSQDRTRRYEQYF. CDR3 nucleotide sequence: TGTGCCAGCAGCCAAGATAGGACTAGGAGGTACGAGCAGTACTTC. The chain carries TRBV4-2 and TRBJ2-7; 7 bases match TRBD2. The CDR3 length is 15 residues. Losses at the gene ends were 0 bases for V and 4 bases for J; bases not matched to a gene: 6. Germline CDR1 reads LGHNA; CDR2 reads YNFKEQ.